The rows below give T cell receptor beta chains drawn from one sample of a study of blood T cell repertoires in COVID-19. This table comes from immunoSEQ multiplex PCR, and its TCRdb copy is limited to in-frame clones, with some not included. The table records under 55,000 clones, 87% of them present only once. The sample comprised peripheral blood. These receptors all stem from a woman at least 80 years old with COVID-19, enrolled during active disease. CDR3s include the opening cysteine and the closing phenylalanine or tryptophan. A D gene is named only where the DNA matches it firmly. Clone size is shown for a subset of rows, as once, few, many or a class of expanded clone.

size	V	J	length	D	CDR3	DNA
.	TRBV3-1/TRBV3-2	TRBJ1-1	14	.	CASSGGGRYTEAFF	TGTGCCAGCAGCGGGGGAGGGAGGTACACTGAAGCTTTCTTT
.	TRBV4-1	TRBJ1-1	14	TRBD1	CASSHDRGNTEAFF	TGCGCCAGCAGCCACGACAGGGGGAACACTGAAGCTTTCTTT
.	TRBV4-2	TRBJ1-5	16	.	CASSQDLTQGNQPQHF	TGTGCCAGCAGCCAAGACTTAACACAAGGCAATCAGCCCCAGCATTTT
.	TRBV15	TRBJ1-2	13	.	CATSRGEGYGYTF	TGTGCCACCAGCAGAGGGGAGGGTTATGGCTACACCTTC
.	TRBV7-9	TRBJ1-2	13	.	CASRKGQTLDYTF	TGTGCCAGCAGAAAGGGGCAGACTTTAGACTACACCTTC
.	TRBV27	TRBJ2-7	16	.	CASRLHGTPSSYEQYF	TGTGCCAGCAGGCTTCACGGGACACCGAGCTCCTACGAGCAGTACTTC
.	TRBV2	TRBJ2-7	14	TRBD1	CASSSQGSSYEQYF	TGTGCCAGCAGTTCACAGGGGTCCTCCTACGAGCAGTACTTC
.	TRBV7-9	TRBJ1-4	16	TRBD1	CASSPGTGGLDEKLFF	TGTGCCAGCAGCCCCGGGACAGGGGGTCTTGATGAAAAACTGTTTTTT
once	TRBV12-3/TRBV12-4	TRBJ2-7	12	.	CASSLLGYEQYF	TGTGCCAGCAGCCTGCTAGGCTACGAGCAGTACTTC
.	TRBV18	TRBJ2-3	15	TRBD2	CASSLLAGSTDTQYF	TGTGCCAGCTCACTTCTAGCGGGAAGCACAGATACGCAGTATTTT
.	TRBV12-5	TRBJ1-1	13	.	CASGLNGGTEAFF	TGTGCTAGTGGTCTAAATGGGGGGACTGAAGCTTTCTTT
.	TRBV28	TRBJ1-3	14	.	CASSFRGSGNTIYF	TGTGCCAGCAGTTTCAGGGGCTCTGGAAACACCATATATTTT
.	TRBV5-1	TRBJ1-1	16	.	CASSLAPEQKNTEAFF	TGCGCCAGCAGCCTTGCACCCGAACAGAAGAACACTGAAGCTTTCTTT
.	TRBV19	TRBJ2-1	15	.	CASSVYLAAYNEQFF	TGTGCCTCGAGTGTCTACTTAGCGGCCTACAATGAGCAGTTCTTC
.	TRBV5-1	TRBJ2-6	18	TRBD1	CASSPGQGASSGANVLTF	TGCGCCAGCAGCCCCGGACAGGGGGCCTCCTCTGGGGCCAACGTCCTGACTTTC
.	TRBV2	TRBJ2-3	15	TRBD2	CASSGGRGVLDTQYF	TGTGCCAGCAGTGGAGGGCGGGGGGTTTTAGATACGCAGTATTTT
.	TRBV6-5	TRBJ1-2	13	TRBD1	CASSSIQGTGYTF	TGTGCCAGCAGCTCAATACAGGGGACTGGCTACACCTTC
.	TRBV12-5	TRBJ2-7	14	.	CASGLFGQNYEQYF	TGTGCTAGTGGTTTGTTCGGACAGAACTACGAGCAGTACTTC